This T cell receptor beta chain was sequenced in a study of OX40 agonist ivuxolimab in advanced cancers. Study results and limitations: Within 6 weeks, CD4+ and CD8+ blood T cells expanded clonally at 0.1 to 3.0 mg/kg. Several nonresponders also turned out to have low normalized T-cell clonal expansion.

If patients had autoimmune disease history or systemic immunosuppression, they were excluded. At cycle 4 day 1, cycle 7 day 1, and baseline, blood was sampled. The length of the CDR3 is 12 residues. Trimming left V 6 bases short and J 4 bases short, with 10 bases between. Germline loops: CDR1 SGHRS, CDR2 YFSETQ. The protocol was immunoSEQ multiplex PCR, while the TCRdb copy is restricted to in-frame clones and leaves out a portion. The profile shows some 140,000 clones, around nine tenths of them singletons. This clone appeared a few times. As yet, its antigen is unknown. The chain is built from TRBV5-1 and TRBJ1-1; no clear D. The sequence was obtained from an adult with an advanced solid tumor such as melanoma, head and neck, liver or kidney cancer. The specimen was CD4+ or CD8+ T cells sorted from blood, collected in a trial of the OX40 agonist ivuxolimab. In DNA form, the CDR3 reads TGCGCCAGCAACGAACCGGGCACTGAAGCTTTCTTT. Its translation is CASNEPGTEAFF.